This TCR beta chain stems from a study of CD8 T cells in ankylosing spondylitis. Overall study results and limits: About 8 highly homologous variants made up a TCR beta motif, and this motif appeared characteristic of ankylosing spondylitis blood. Clones linked to disease were reported to show significant enrichment in matched ankylosing spondylitis synovial fluid.

This clonotype was recorded once. Its matching antigen is unknown. Given a much more abundant clone one base away, this may be a read error. In making TCR beta libraries, quantitative 5'-RACE with molecular barcodes was used. TCRdb used MiXCR to reprocess the 5' RACE reads, holding one entry per CDR3 protein. Seen here are approximately 240,000 distinct CDR3 sequences, approximately 10% observed once, and the top ten hold around 2.6%. Germline values: CDR1 ENHRY, CDR2 SYGVKD. The CDR3 is 15 residues long. The junction had 12 bases not matched to a gene; V was cut back by 8 bases and J by 5 bases. The sample consisted of blood, either unsorted or a sorted T cell fraction (not recorded which). The sequence was obtained from a male donor with ankylosing spondylitis or in good health (not recorded which). The chain carries TRBV10-3 and TRBJ2-3; TRBD2 aligns across 8 bases. This CDR3 reads CAISAGGGFKDTQYF. CDR3 DNA: TGTGCCATCTCCGCCGGGGGGGGATTCAAAGATACGCAGTATTTT.